The 27 T cell receptor beta chains below were found in one sample sequenced in a study of blood T cells in healthy people across ages. Next came a second PCR, run for about 6 to 12 cycles, which used a sample-barcoded 5' primer along with a J-beta primer mix. TCRdb independently ran MiXCR on the 5' RACE reads; one entry per CDR3 protein. The sample yields over 1,500,000 distinct CDR3 sequences, more than 35% seen once. Sequencing input: blood. The receptor source for this set is a human donor in good health.

At least ten counts were recorded for this clonotype. This chain joins TRBV28 and TRBJ2-5, with D maybe TRBD2 (5 bases). Germline values: CDR1 MDHEN, CDR2 SYDVKM. Trimming pared 6 bases from V and 1 base from J, leaving 9 bases between. This CDR3 spans 13 amino acids. The CDR3 DNA reads as TGTGCCAGCAGGGAGAGCGGCCAAGAGACCCAGTACTTC. Protein sequence: CASRESGQETQYF. Drawing the rest from reference TRBV28 and TRBJ2-5, the complete variable domain is DVKVTQSSRYLVKRTGEKVFLECVQDMDHENMFWYRQDPGLGLRLIYFSYDVKMKEKGDIPEGYSVSREKKERFSLILESASTNQTSMYLCASRESGQETQYFGPGTRLLVL.

The rearrangement joins TRBV14 to TRBJ2-5; 10 bases line up with TRBD1. TRBJ2-7 matches the DNA end more closely, so the J call is doubtful. The CDR3 is 13 amino acids. In germline, CDR1 is SGHDN, CDR2 FVKESK. CDR3 nucleotide sequence: TGTGCCACCGGGGACAGGGGAACTTCCGAGCAGTACTTC. Encoded protein: CATGDRGTSEQYF.

The chain employs TRBV11-2 and TRBJ2-1; D uncertain. The J call may be wrong; the DNA end is better matched by TRBJ2-7. The CDR3 consists of 11 residues. From germline, CDR1 is SGHAT and CDR2 FQNNGV. CDR3 DNA sequence: TGTGCCAGCAGCGCTATCAATGAGCAGTACTTC. This translates into CASSAINEQYF.

With respect to this clonotype: At one of its ends the junction is not consistent with the germline gene, which may arise from a read error. The V call is TRBV7-9, the J call TRBJ2-6; D call uncertain. Germline V gene data show CDR1 as SEHNR and CDR2 as FQNEAQ (reference sequence). There are 13 residues in the CDR3. In DNA, the CDR3 is TGTGCCAGCAGGCGGCCTGGGACCAACGTCCTGACTTTC. It is translated as CASRRPGTNVLTF. The full variable domain, its missing parts supplied by reference TRBV7-9 and TRBJ2-6, is DTGVSQNPRHKITKRGQNVTFRCDPISEHNRLYWYRQTLGQGPEFLTYFQNEAQLEKSRLLSDRFSAERPKGSFSTLEIQRTEQGDSAMYLCASRRPGTNVLTFGAGSRLTVL.

There are a few counts of this clonotype. V usage is TRBV4-2 and J usage is TRBJ1-5; 8 bases fit TRBD1. CDR3 size: 16 residues. CDR1 is LGHNA and CDR2 is YNFKEQ in the germline V gene. Losses at the gene ends were 0 bases for V and 5 bases for J; bases not matched to a gene: 6. The CDR3 sequence: CASSQDGSGGHQPQHF. Here the CDR3 DNA reads TGTGCCAGCAGCCAAGATGGTTCAGGGGGCCATCAGCCCCAGCATTTT.

The V gene is TRBV10-3, the J gene TRBJ1-2, with TRBD1 as a possible D gene (5 bases). The V end was cut by 6 bases, the J end by 6 bases, with 17 bases between. There are 14 residues in the CDR3. The germline V gene has CDR1 ENHRY and CDR2 SYGVKD. The CDR3 nucleotides are TGTGCCATCAGCTCCCGGGGGGGTGAAGATGGCTACACCTTC. Its protein is CAISSRGGEDGYTF.

This clonotype occurred many times. The V call is TRBV20-1, the J call TRBJ1-5; 7 bases map to TRBD1. The CDR3 sequence is 18 residues long. The trim removed 5 bases at V and 0 bases at J, leaving 16 bases unmatched. Germline lookup yields CDR1 DFQATT and CDR2 SNEGSKA (reference sequence). The CDR3 DNA reads TGCAGTGCTGGACCGTGGGGTACAGGGGCCTATAGCAATCAGCCCCAGCATTTT. Amino acid sequence: CSAGPWGTGAYSNQPQHF.

The chain recombines TRBV7-2 with TRBJ2-6; D is unresolved. This CDR3 comprises 15 residues. Trimming stripped 5 bases from V and 2 bases from J, with 10 bases between. Germline CDR1 is SGHTA and CDR2 is FQGNSA. CDR3 coding DNA: TGTGCCAGCAGCGCAGAGAACCCTGGGGCCAACGTCCTGACTTTC. Protein: CASSAENPGANVLTF.

This clonotype was counted a few times. The J gene is TRBJ1-2, the V gene TRBV7-2; D is perhaps TRBD1 (5 bases). V was trimmed by 5 bases and J by 0 bases, leaving 19 bases between them. This CDR3 has 17 amino acids. Germline CDR1 is SGHTA and CDR2 is FQGNSA. This CDR3 reads CASSPRGTGASNYGYTF. The CDR3 DNA reads TGTGCCAGCAGCCCTCGGGGAACAGGCGCTTCTAACTATGGCTACACCTTC.

A word on this clonotype: Only one base separates this from a far larger clonotype, so it likely reflects a read error. The chain uses TRBV12-3 or TRBV12-4 and TRBJ2-5; 8 bases match TRBD1. Judging by the DNA end, TRBJ2-7 fits better; the J call may be wrong. The CDR3 spans 13 residues. CDR3 in DNA: TGTGCCAACAGTTCCGGACAGGGCTACGAGCAGTACTTC. It is translated as CANSSGQGYEQYF.

The chain uses TRBV10-3 and TRBJ1-5; no firm D call. The CDR3 runs to 15 residues. Germline V gene lookup returns CDR1 ENHRY and CDR2 SYGVKD. The germline V and J ends were trimmed by 3 bases and 7 bases, with 16 bases remaining between them. CDR3 sequence: CAISDPGQVGQPQHF. The CDR3 region has the DNA TGTGCCATCAGTGACCCTGGGCAGGTTGGACAGCCCCAGCATTTT.

This clonotype has just a few counts. The chain recombines TRBV5-1 with TRBJ2-1; 7 bases align to TRBD2. V was clipped by 0 bases and J by 9 bases; unmatched bases: 9. The CDR3 has 15 residues. The V gene's germline CDR1 is SGHRS and CDR2 YFSETQ. The CDR3 is CASSLVLGGEAEQFF. The CDR3 DNA is TGCGCCAGCAGCTTGGTCTTGGGGGGGGAAGCTGAGCAGTTCTTC.

The chain links TRBV6-2 or TRBV6-3 to TRBJ1-2, with D tentatively TRBD1 (6 bases). Trimming took off 6 bases at V and 0 bases at J, with 14 bases between the two ends. This CDR3 has 15 amino acids. Germline V gene data show CDR1 as MNHEY and CDR2 as SVGEGT. The CDR3, as DNA: TGTGCCAGCAGCGATCCGACAGGATCTAACTATGGCTACACCTTC. Its protein product is CASSDPTGSNYGYTF.

This clonotype was found a few times. This chain links TRBV29-1 with TRBJ2-5, with D maybe TRBD2 (6 bases). CDR1 and CDR2 (germline): SQVTM, ANQGSEA. The CDR3 runs to 15 residues. Trimming cost V 4 bases and J 1 base, with 16 bases left between them. The CDR3 DNA is TGCAGCGTTGCAGGAGCGGGCCCCATCCAAGAGACCCAGTACTTC. Amino acids: CSVAGAGPIQETQYF.

The V call is TRBV4-3, the J call TRBJ2-2, with a tentative D call TRBD1 (6 bases). Deletions cut 0 bases from V and 4 bases from J, with 18 bases between. Germline V CDR1 and CDR2: LGHNA, YSLEER. The CDR3 sequence is 18 residues long. CDR3 in DNA: TGCGCCAGCAGCCAAGATTTATGGACAGAAAGTTCCACCGGGGAGCTGTTTTTT. Translated, it gives CASSQDLWTESSTGELFF.

This chain uses TRBV4-1 with TRBJ1-2; no clear D gene. This CDR3 is built from 16 residues. V was shortened by 3 bases and J by 4 bases, with 18 bases between the two germline ends. Germline CDR1 and CDR2: MGHRA and YSYEKL. CDR3 sequence: CASSHAWASLSYGYTF. Here the CDR3 DNA reads TGCGCCAGCAGCCATGCGTGGGCGTCGCTAAGCTATGGCTACACCTTC.

This clonotype was seen a few times. The chain carries TRBV20-1 and TRBJ2-5; 8 bases match TRBD2. Germline CDR1 DFQATT, CDR2 SNEGSKA (reference sequence). Trimming took 5 bases from V and 11 from J; bases not matched to a gene: 10. CDR3 length: 12 residues. Written as DNA, the CDR3 is TGCAGTGCTGGTACAGTACGCGGGGGGCAGTACTTC. Protein product: CSAGTVRGGQYF.

This clonotype occurred a few times. J is TRBJ1-1 and V is TRBV12-3 or TRBV12-4, with D maybe TRBD1 (5 bases). CDR3 length: 15 residues. Trimming removed 4 bases from V and 11 bases from J, with 23 bases in between. The chain's CDR3 is CASSSYLAAGSRAFF. The DNA for the CDR3 is TGTGCCAGCAGTTCCTACCTCGCGGCAGGGTCGAGGGCTTTCTTT.

This clonotype showed up just a few times. The chain uses TRBV5-1 and TRBJ2-5; perhaps TRBD1 as D (9 bases). The assigned J gene may be wrong: the sequence end matches TRBJ2-7 better. In germline, CDR1 is SGHRS, CDR2 YFSETQ. The CDR3 has 15 amino acids. The CDR3 spells CASSYGGTGTSEQYF. The CDR3 bases are TGCGCCAGCAGCTACGGTGGGACAGGGACTAGCGAGCAGTACTTC.

This clonotype was found once. The rearrangement uses TRBV4-1 and TRBJ2-1; 9 bases map to TRBD1. Losses at the gene ends were 0 bases for V and 1 base for J; bases not matched to a gene: 4. The V gene's germline CDR1 is MGHRA and CDR2 YSYEKL. The CDR3 length is 17 residues. In nucleotides, the CDR3 is TGCGCCAGCAGCCAAGATATAGGACAGGGGTCCTACAATGAGCAGTTCTTC. Amino acid sequence: CASSQDIGQGSYNEQFF.

The chain is built from TRBV20-1 and TRBJ1-2; D unclear. Germline loops: CDR1 DFQATT, CDR2 SNEGSKA (reference sequence). CDR3 length: 12 residues. The CDR3 DNA is TGCAGCCACTGGGGAGATCGTTATGGCTACACCTTC. The encoded protein is CSHWGDRYGYTF.

V usage is TRBV28 and J usage is TRBJ1-6; D call uncertain. V was shortened by 4 bases and J by 10 bases, with 8 bases between the two germline ends. The CDR3 has 12 amino acids. CDR1 is MDHEN and CDR2 is SYDVKM in the germline V gene. The CDR3, as DNA: TGTGCCAGCAGTTACAGACCCTCACCCCTCCACTTT. Translated: CASSYRPSPLHF.

The chain uses TRBV2 and TRBJ1-6; the match to TRBD1 covers 10 bases. Germline V gene data show CDR1 as SNHLY and CDR2 as FYNNEI. The V gene end was trimmed by 6 bases and the J gene end by 12 bases; junction bases not matched to a gene: 8. The CDR3 consists of 14 residues. CDR3 DNA sequence: TGTGCCAGCAGAACCGGACAGGGGGAAATACCCCTCCACTTT. Translating it yields CASRTGQGEIPLHF.

Concerning this clonotype: A read error may account for a junction end that differs from germline. V usage is TRBV4-3 and J usage is TRBJ2-3; 7 positions match TRBD1. Germline V gene sequence: CDR1 LGHNA, CDR2 YSLEER. This CDR3 is 16 amino acids long. This CDR3 reads CASSQENRGDTDTRYF. The CDR3 bases are TGCGCCAGCAGCCAAGAGAACAGGGGCGACACAGATACGCGGTATTTT.

To note about this clonotype: The junction departs from the called germline gene at one end, perhaps through a read error. This sequence joins TRBV20-1 and TRBJ2-1, with D possibly called TRBD1 or TRBD2 (6 bases each). Germline lookup yields CDR1 DFQATT and CDR2 SNEGSKA (reference sequence). This CDR3 spans 17 amino acids. The CDR3 DNA is TGCAGTGCTAGGGAGGGTATCCTGGACAGCTCCTACGATGAGCAGTTCTTC. Its translation is CSAREGILDSSYDEQFF.

The V gene is TRBV6-5, the J gene TRBJ2-5; a weak D match, TRBD2 (5 bases). This CDR3 spans 14 amino acids. Germline loops: CDR1 MNHEY, CDR2 SVGAGI. Trimming pared 0 bases from V and 2 bases from J, leaving 7 bases between. The DNA of the CDR3 is TGTGCCAGCAGTTACTCGCGGGCTCAAGAGACCCAGTACTTC. Its translation: CASSYSRAQETQYF.

This clonotype occurred a few times. J is TRBJ2-6 and V is TRBV12-3 or TRBV12-4; 7 nucleotides align to TRBD2. The junction had 15 bases not matched to a gene; V was cut back by 6 bases and J by 4 bases. CDR3 size: 18 residues. CDR3: CASREAGPRGVGANVLTF. Here the CDR3 DNA reads TGTGCCAGCAGGGAAGCGGGACCCCGGGGTGTGGGGGCCAACGTCCTGACTTTC.